This TCR beta chain was found in a study of T cell responses to AZD1222 COVID-19 vaccine. Study results and limitations: Repertoires were obtained solely post-peak T cell response. Only a handful of individuals given AZD1222 were seropositive at baseline.

Some clones are missing from TCRdb's copy, which holds only in-frame ones; the method was immunoSEQ multiplex PCR. The data show more than 120,000 clones, with roughly 86% seen just once and about 5.4% held by the top ten. Concerning this clone: Its specificity is unknown.

Trimming cost V 4 bases and J 10 bases, with 9 bases left between them. The V gene's germline CDR1 is SNHLY and CDR2 FYNNEI. CDR3 length equals 11 residues. The sequenced sample was peripheral blood, obtained 28 days after the second dose of the MenACWY control vaccine. This sequence was found in an adult who received the MenACWY meningococcal vaccine as a control. The chain employs TRBV2 and TRBJ2-3; D is uncertain. CDR3 in DNA: TGTGCCAGCAGTGGGCTCGGTGCGCAGTATTTT. Its protein is CASSGLGAQYF.